This T cell receptor (beta chain) is drawn from a study of T cells after yellow fever vaccination. UMIs were added to TCR cDNA along with a universal primer site when it was made by 5'RACE template switching. TCRdb fed the 5' RACE reads into MiXCR, producing one record per CDR3 protein. The sample consists of around 300,000 distinct CDR3 sequences, around 13% of them appearing once. The CDR3 length is 13 residues. Germline V lookup: CDR1 SGHTA, CDR2 FQGNSA. The ends were cut back, 7 bases at V and 4 bases at J, with 14 bases in the middle. Comment on this clonotype: The antigen is not known.

Regarding the study as a whole: Weaker overall was a secondary response that nonetheless peaked faster, on day 5 versus 15. The booster response re-showed most primary clones: around 95% CD4, more than 70% CD8. Just a small share of clonotypes turned up in the CD4 compartment as well as the CD8 compartment.

The starting material was CD4+ T cells sorted from PBMCs, obtained 45 days after the yellow fever booster vaccination. The sequence was obtained from a man younger than 40 who received the YFV17D yellow fever vaccine. The V call is TRBV7-2, the J call TRBJ2-7, with D possibly called TRBD1 or TRBD2 (5 bases each). CDR3 protein: CASTLVEGYEQYF. The CDR3, as DNA: TGTGCCAGCACCCTGGTAGAGGGGTACGAGCAGTACTTC.